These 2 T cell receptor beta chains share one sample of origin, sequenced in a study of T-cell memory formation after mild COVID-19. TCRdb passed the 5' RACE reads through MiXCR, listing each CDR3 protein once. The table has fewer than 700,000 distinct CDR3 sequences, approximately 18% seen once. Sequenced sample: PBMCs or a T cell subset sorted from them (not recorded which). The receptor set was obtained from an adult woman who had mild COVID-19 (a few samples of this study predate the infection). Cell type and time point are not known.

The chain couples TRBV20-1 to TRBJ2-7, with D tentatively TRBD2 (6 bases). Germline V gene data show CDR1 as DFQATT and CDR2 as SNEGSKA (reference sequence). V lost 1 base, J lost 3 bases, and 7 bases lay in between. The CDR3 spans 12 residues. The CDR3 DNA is TGCAGTGCTAGAGGTAGCGGCTACGAGCAGTACTTC. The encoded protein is CSARGSGYEQYF.

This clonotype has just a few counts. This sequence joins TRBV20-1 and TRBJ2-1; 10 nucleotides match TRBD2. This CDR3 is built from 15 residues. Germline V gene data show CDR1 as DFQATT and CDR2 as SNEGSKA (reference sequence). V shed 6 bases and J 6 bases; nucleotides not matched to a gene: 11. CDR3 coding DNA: TGCAGTGCCAAGCGACTAGCGGGCGAACCCAATGAGCAGTTCTTC. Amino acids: CSAKRLAGEPNEQFF.